These 21 T cell receptor beta chains originate from one sample sequenced in a study of CD8 T cells in Susac syndrome. The authors reverse transcribed roughly 0.5 to 1 ug RNA with random hexamers. Via MiXCR, TCRdb re-called the immunoSEQ multiplex PCR reads, giving one row per CDR3 protein. The sample yields 100,000 to 150,000 distinct CDR3 sequences, approximately 96% seen once. The sample consisted of CD8+ T cells from PBMCs. The receptors shown here come from a human donor with Susac syndrome.

In DNA, the CDR3 is TGTGCCACCAGCAGAGGGGGAGACACAGATACGCAGTATTTT. This gives the protein CATSRGGDTDTQYF. The chain couples TRBV15 to TRBJ2-3, with D tentatively TRBD2 (5 bases). V gave up 1 base and J gave up 2 bases, with 7 bases separating them. The CDR3 length is 14 residues. CDR1 LNHNV and CDR2 YYDKDF come from the germline V gene (reference sequence).

CDR3 bases: TGTGCCAGCAGTTCGACTTCAACGGGCCTATACAATGAGCAGTTCTTC. The encoded protein is CASSSTSTGLYNEQFF. J is TRBJ2-1 and V is TRBV6-6; no clear D. Looked up from germline, CDR1 is MNHNY and CDR2 is SVGAGI (reference sequence). Trimming pared 4 bases from V and 4 bases from J, leaving 17 bases between. This CDR3 region has 16 residues.

This clonotype showed up just once. The V and J genes are TRBV4-1 and TRBJ2-1; 10 bases fit TRBD1. Germline CDR1 MGHRA, CDR2 YSYEKL. This CDR3 is 16 amino acids long. Trimming removed 5 bases from V and 4 bases from J; junction bases left unmatched: 8. The CDR3 DNA reads as TGCGCCAGCAGCGCCACCGGGACAGGGGATTACAATGAGCAGTTCTTC. It specifies CASSATGTGDYNEQFF.

The chain uses TRBV9 and TRBJ1-1, with a possible D match to TRBD1 (6 bases). This CDR3 spans 15 amino acids. V lost 3 bases and J 3 bases, leaving 15 bases between the germline ends. The V gene's germline CDR1 is SGDLS and CDR2 YYNGEE. The CDR3 coding sequence is TGTGCCAGCAGCGACCGACAGGCAAGCGACACTGAAGCTTTCTTT. This encodes CASSDRQASDTEAFF.

The V and J genes are TRBV3-1 and TRBJ2-1; 7 positions agree with TRBD2. The CDR3 spans 15 residues. The germline V gene encodes CDR1 LGHDT and CDR2 YNNKEL (reference sequence). J gave up 9 bases and V 0 bases, and 8 bases lay outside the gene matches. In DNA form, the CDR3 reads TGTGCCAGCAGCCAAGATGGTTGGGCGGGAGTTGAGCAGTTCTTC. Its translation: CASSQDGWAGVEQFF.

The chain uses TRBV19 and TRBJ2-7; 10 positions match TRBD1. J gave up 2 bases and V 5 bases, and 6 bases lay outside the gene matches. Looked up from germline, CDR1 is LNHDA and CDR2 is SQIVND (reference sequence). This CDR3 is 15 amino acids long. CDR3 sequence: CASSPGQGVAYEQYF. CDR3 nucleotides: TGTGCCAGTAGTCCCGGACAGGGGGTGGCCTACGAGCAGTACTTC.

The J gene is TRBJ2-1, the V gene TRBV20-1; D gene unclear. CDR1 is DFQATT, CDR2 SNEGSKA, per germline (reference sequence). The CDR3 sequence is 15 residues long. V lost 6 bases and J 3 bases, leaving 18 bases between the germline ends. CDR3 nucleotides: TGCAGTGCCCTACCGGGTGGAGAGGACTACAATGAGCAGTTCTTC. This encodes CSALPGGEDYNEQFF.

This chain connects TRBV5-1 to TRBJ1-1; TRBD1 might be the D (6 bases). There are 13 residues in the CDR3. The germline gives CDR1 SGHRS, CDR2 YFSETQ. V was pared by 5 bases and J by 3 bases, with 11 bases between. This chain's CDR3 is CASRGGGDTEAFF. Here the CDR3 DNA reads TGCGCCAGCAGGGGAGGGGGTGACACTGAAGCTTTCTTT. Full variable domain (remainder filled in from reference TRBV5-1 and TRBJ1-1): KAGVTQTPRYLIKTRGQQVTLSCSPISGHRSVSWYQQTPGQGLQFLFEYFSETQRNKGNFPGRFSGRQFSNSRSEMNVSTLELGDSALYLCASRGGGDTEAFFGQGTRLTVV.

The chain has TRBV12-3 or TRBV12-4 and TRBJ1-2; 7 bases are shared with TRBD1. The CDR3 has 14 residues. Losses at the gene ends were 6 bases for V and 8 bases for J; bases not matched to a gene: 12. CDR3 DNA: TGTGCCAGCAGCCCCCCCGGACAGGCAACCGGCTACACCTTC. As protein: CASSPPGQATGYTF.

The chain joins TRBV20-1 to TRBJ2-5; tentative D call: TRBD1 (5 bases). CDR1 DFQATT and CDR2 SNEGSKA come from the germline V gene (reference sequence). The CDR3 totals 15 residues. V lost 3 bases to trimming and J lost 2 bases, with 16 bases between them. The DNA of the CDR3 is TGCAGTGCTAGTTTCAGGGTCTTTCCACAAGAGACCCAGTACTTC. Translating it yields CSASFRVFPQETQYF.

This chain connects TRBV11-2 to TRBJ2-7, with TRBD1 as a possible D gene (6 bases). The ends were cut back, 1 base at V and 3 bases at J, with 16 bases in the middle. The CDR3 extends over 16 amino acids. CDR1 and CDR2 from the germline V gene are SGHAT and FQNNGV. The CDR3 here is CASSLVFDTGNYEQYF. The CDR3 DNA sequence: TGTGCCAGCAGCTTAGTGTTCGACACAGGGAACTACGAGCAGTACTTC. Based on the CDR3 plus reference TRBV11-2 and TRBJ2-7, the full variable domain is EAGVAQSPRYKIIEKRQSVAFWCNPISGHATLYWYQQILGQGPKLLIQFQNNGVVDDSQLPKDRFSAERLKGVDSTLKIQPAKLEDSAVYLCASSLVFDTGNYEQYFGPGTRLTVT.

The J gene is TRBJ2-5, the V gene TRBV27; 11 bases are a match to TRBD1. The CDR3 sequence is 16 residues long. Germline loops: CDR1 MNHEY, CDR2 SMNVEV (reference sequence). V shed 4 bases, J shed 5 bases, and the junction held 9 bases outside the gene matches. CDR3 DNA sequence: TGTGCCAGCAGTTCCCATCGGACAGGGGGCGCGGAGACCCAGTACTTC. Its protein product is CASSSHRTGGAETQYF.

The gene calls are TRBV13 and TRBJ2-1; no clear D gene. Looked up from germline, CDR1 is PRHDT and CDR2 is FYEKMQ (reference sequence). V dropped 5 bases and J dropped 7 bases, with 18 bases sitting between them. This CDR3 spans 15 amino acids. The CDR3 spells CASSPGPTNWNEQFF. The CDR3 DNA reads as TGTGCCAGCAGCCCGGGCCCCACAAATTGGAATGAGCAGTTCTTC.

The chain uses TRBV19 and TRBJ2-7; D possibly uses TRBD1 or TRBD2 (5 bases each). The V and J ends lost 4 bases and 7 bases respectively, with 17 bases between them. The CDR3 runs to 14 residues. The germline CDR1 and CDR2 sequences are LNHDA and SQIVND (reference sequence). The CDR3 DNA is TGTGCCAGTAGTACTCAGCAGTGGGACGAGGAGCAGTACTTC. It codes for CASSTQQWDEEQYF.

Only one count was recorded for this clonotype. The gene calls are TRBV15 and TRBJ2-4; TRBD2 agrees at 8 bases. The junction had 6 bases not matched to a gene; V was cut back by 0 bases and J by 8 bases. CDR1 and CDR2 from the germline V gene are LNHNV and YYDKDF (reference sequence). CDR3 size: 15 residues. CDR3 in DNA: TGTGCCACCAGCAGAGACAGCGGGAGTGTGGACATTCAGTACTTC. As protein: CATSRDSGSVDIQYF.

This rearrangement joins TRBV30 to TRBJ2-7; 7 positions agree with TRBD1. Trimming removed 7 bases from V and 3 bases from J; junction bases left unmatched: 12. Germline-derived CDR1 and CDR2 are GTSNPN and SVGIG (reference sequence). CDR3 length equals 14 residues. CDR3 loop: CASDPGQEDYEQYF. CDR3 sequence (DNA): TGTGCCTCGGACCCTGGACAGGAAGACTACGAGCAGTACTTC. Full variable domain (remainder filled in from reference TRBV30 and TRBJ2-7): SQTIHQWPATLVQPVGSPLSLECTVEGTSNPNLYWYRQAAGRGLQLLFYSVGIGQISSEVPQNLSASRPQDRQFILSSKKLLLSDSGFYLCASDPGQEDYEQYFGPGTRLTVT.

This clonotype was recorded once. The J gene is TRBJ1-2, the V gene TRBV5-6, with 8 bases fitting TRBD1. CDR1 and CDR2 (germline): SGHDT, YYEEEE. CDR3 length: 15 residues. After removal of 4 bases from V and 0 bases from J, the junction contained 5 bases not matched to a gene. The CDR3 loop is CASSPQGQANYGYTF. As DNA, the CDR3 is TGTGCCAGCAGCCCCCAGGGACAGGCTAACTATGGCTACACCTTC.

The rearrangement uses TRBV6-5 and TRBJ2-1; D unclear. Per the germline V gene, CDR1 is MNHEY and CDR2 is SVGAGI. The V end was cut by 5 bases, the J end by 4 bases, with 6 bases between. CDR3 length: 12 amino acids. CDR3 nucleotide sequence: TGTGCCAGCAGTAGGGATTACAATGAGCAGTTCTTC. This encodes CASSRDYNEQFF.

The gene calls are TRBV5-4 and TRBJ2-5; 8 nucleotides match TRBD2. Germline lookup yields CDR1 SGHNT and CDR2 YYREEE (reference sequence). Trimming took 4 bases from V and 4 from J; bases not matched to a gene: 15. This CDR3 contains 17 residues. CDR3 amino acids: CASSDRGGPALGETQYF. CDR3 in DNA: TGTGCCAGCAGCGACCGGGGGGGGCCTGCGCTCGGAGAGACCCAGTACTTC.

The gene calls are TRBV28 and TRBJ2-7; D is possibly TRBD2 (6 bases). Trimming stripped 8 bases from V and 6 bases from J, with 14 bases between. This CDR3 has 12 amino acids. Germline assignment: CDR1 MDHEN and CDR2 SYDVKM. CDR3 residues: CASGLRRGEQYF. The DNA of the CDR3 is TGTGCCAGCGGACTGAGGAGGGGCGAGCAGTACTTC.

This clonotype appeared a few times. The J gene is TRBJ2-7, the V gene TRBV9, with D possibly being TRBD2 (5 bases). The CDR3 runs 14 residues. Germline V gene data show CDR1 as SGDLS and CDR2 as YYNGEE. V lost 2 bases and J lost 2, with 11 bases in between. The CDR3: CASSVGVGAYEQYF. CDR3 in DNA: TGTGCCAGCAGCGTCGGGGTTGGCGCCTACGAGCAGTACTTC.